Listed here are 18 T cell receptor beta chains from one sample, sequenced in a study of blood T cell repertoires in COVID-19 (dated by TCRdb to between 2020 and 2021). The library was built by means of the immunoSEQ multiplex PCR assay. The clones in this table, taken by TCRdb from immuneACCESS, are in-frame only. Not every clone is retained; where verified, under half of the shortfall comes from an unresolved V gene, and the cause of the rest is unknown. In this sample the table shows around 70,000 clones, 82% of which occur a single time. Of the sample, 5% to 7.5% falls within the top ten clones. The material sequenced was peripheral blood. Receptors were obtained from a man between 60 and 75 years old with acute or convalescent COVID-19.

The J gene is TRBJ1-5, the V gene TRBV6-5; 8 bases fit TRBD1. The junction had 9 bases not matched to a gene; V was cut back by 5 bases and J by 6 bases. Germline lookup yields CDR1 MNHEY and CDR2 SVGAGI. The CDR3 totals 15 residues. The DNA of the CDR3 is TGTGCCAGCAGTCATCGGACAGGGAAGGGTCAGCCCCAGCATTTT. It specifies CASSHRTGKGQPQHF.

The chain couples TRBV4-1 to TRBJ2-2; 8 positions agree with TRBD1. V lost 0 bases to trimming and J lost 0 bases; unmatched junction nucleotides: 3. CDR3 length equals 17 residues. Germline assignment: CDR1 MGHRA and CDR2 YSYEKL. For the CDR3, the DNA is TGCGCCAGCAGCCAAGATAAGGACAGGGCGAACACCGGGGAGCTGTTTTTT. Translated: CASSQDKDRANTGELFF.

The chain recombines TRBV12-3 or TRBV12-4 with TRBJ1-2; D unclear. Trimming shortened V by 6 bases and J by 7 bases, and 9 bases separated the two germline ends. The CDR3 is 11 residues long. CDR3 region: CASRLRGGYTF. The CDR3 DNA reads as TGTGCCAGCAGACTCAGAGGTGGCTACACCTTC.

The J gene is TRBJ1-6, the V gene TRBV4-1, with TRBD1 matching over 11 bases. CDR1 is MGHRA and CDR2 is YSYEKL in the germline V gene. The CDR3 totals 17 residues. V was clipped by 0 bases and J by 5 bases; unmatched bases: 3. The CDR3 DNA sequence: TGCGCCAGCAGCCAAGACCGGGACAGGGGGAATAATTCACCCCTCCACTTT. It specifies CASSQDRDRGNNSPLHF.

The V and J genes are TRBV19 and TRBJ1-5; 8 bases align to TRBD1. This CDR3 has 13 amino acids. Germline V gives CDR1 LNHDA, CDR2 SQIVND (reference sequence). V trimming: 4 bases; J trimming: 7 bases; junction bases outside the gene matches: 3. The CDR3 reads CASSTTGGQPQHF. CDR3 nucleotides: TGTGCCAGTAGTACAACAGGGGGACAGCCCCAGCATTTT.

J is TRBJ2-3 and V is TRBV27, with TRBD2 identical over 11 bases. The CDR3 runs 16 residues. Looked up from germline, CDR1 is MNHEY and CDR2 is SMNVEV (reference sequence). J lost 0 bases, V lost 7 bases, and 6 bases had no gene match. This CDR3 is CASTRIAGGSTDTQYF. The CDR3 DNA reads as TGTGCCAGCACCCGTATAGCGGGGGGGAGCACAGATACGCAGTATTTT.

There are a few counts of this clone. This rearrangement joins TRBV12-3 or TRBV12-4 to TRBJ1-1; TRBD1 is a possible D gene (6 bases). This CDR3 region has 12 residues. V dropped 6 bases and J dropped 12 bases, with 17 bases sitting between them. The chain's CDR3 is CASRHDRPGTFF. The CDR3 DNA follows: TGTGCCAGCAGACACGACAGGCCGGGGACTTTCTTT.

The CDR3 is CASSILRGRTGELFF. For the CDR3, the DNA is TGTGCCAGTAGTATACTCAGGGGCCGCACCGGGGAGCTGTTTTTT. This chain uses TRBV19 with TRBJ2-2, with D possibly being TRBD1 (6 bases). There are 15 residues in the CDR3. CDR1 and CDR2 (germline): LNHDA, SQIVND (reference sequence). The V and J ends lost 2 bases and 4 bases respectively, with 11 bases between them.

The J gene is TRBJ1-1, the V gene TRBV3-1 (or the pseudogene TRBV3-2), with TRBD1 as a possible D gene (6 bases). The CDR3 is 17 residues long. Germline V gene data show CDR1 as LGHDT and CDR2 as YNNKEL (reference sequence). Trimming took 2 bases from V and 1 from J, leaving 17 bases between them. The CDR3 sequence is CASSQWGGRRGNTEAFF. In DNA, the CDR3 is TGTGCCAGCAGCCAATGGGGGGGCCGAAGGGGGAACACTGAAGCTTTCTTT.

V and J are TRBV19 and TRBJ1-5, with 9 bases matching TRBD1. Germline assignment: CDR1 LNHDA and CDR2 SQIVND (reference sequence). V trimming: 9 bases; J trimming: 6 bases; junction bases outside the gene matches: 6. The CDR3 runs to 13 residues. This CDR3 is CASHGTGSQPQHF. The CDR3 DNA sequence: TGTGCCAGCCACGGGACAGGGAGTCAGCCCCAGCATTTT. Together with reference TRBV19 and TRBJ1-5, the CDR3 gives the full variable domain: DGGITQSPKYLFRKEGQNVTLSCEQNLNHDAMYWYRQDPGQGLRLIYYSQIVNDFQKGDIAEGYSVSREKKESFPLTVTSAQKNPTAFYLCASHGTGSQPQHFGDGTRLSIL.

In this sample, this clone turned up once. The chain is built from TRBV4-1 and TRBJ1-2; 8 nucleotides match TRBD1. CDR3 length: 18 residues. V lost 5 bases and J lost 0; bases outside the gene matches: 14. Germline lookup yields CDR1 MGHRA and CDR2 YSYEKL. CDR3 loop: CASSEPWDRLTPNYGYTF. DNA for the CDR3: TGCGCCAGCAGCGAGCCGTGGGACAGGCTAACGCCTAACTATGGCTACACCTTC.

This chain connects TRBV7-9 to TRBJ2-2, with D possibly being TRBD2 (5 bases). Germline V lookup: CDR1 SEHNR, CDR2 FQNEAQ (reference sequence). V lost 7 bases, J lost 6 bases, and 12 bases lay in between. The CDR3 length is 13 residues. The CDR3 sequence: CASTEGSPGELFF. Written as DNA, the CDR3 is TGTGCCAGCACCGAAGGGAGCCCCGGGGAGCTGTTTTTT.

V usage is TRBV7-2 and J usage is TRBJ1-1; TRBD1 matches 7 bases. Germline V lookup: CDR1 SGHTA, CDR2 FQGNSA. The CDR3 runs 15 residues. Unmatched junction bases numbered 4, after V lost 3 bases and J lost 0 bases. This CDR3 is CASSFDRAMNTEAFF. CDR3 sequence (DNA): TGTGCCAGCAGCTTCGACAGGGCGATGAACACTGAAGCTTTCTTT.

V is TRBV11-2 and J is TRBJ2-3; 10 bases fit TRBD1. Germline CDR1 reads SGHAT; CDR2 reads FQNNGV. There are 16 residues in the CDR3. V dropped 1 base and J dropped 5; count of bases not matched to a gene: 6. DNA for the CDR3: TGTGCCAGCAGCTTAGGGGGGACAGGGGTTCTAGATACGCAGTATTTT. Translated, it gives CASSLGGTGVLDTQYF. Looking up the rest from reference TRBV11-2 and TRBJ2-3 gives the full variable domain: EAGVAQSPRYKIIEKRQSVAFWCNPISGHATLYWYQQILGQGPKLLIQFQNNGVVDDSQLPKDRFSAERLKGVDSTLKIQPAKLEDSAVYLCASSLGGTGVLDTQYFGPGTRLTVL.

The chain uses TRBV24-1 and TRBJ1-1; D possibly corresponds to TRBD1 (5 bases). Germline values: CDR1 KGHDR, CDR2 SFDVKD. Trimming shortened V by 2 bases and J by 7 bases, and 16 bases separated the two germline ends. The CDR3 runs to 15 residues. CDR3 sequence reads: CATSDSVPGQGEAFF. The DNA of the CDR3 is TGTGCCACCAGTGATTCAGTCCCAGGGCAAGGTGAAGCTTTCTTT.

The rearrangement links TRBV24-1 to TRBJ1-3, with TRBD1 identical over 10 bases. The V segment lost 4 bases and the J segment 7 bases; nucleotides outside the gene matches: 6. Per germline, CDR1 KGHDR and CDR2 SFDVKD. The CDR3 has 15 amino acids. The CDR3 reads CATSEGTGEKNTIYF. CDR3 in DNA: TGTGCCACCAGTGAAGGGACAGGGGAGAAGAACACCATATATTTT.

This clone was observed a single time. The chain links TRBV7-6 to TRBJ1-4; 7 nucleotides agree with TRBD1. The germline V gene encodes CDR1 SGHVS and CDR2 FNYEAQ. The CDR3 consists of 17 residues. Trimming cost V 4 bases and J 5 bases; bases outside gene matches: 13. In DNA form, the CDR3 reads TGTGCCAGCAGCTACAGGGGACCACACAGGCAGAATGAAAAACTGTTTTTT. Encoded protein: CASSYRGPHRQNEKLFF.

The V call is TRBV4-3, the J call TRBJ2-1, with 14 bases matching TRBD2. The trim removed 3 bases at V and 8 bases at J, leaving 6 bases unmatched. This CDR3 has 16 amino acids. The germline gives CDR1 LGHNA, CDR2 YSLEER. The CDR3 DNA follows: TGCGCCAGCAGCCAGAGGACTAGCGGGGGGTTTGATGAGCAGTTCTTC. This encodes CASSQRTSGGFDEQFF.